Below are 21 T cell receptor beta chains sequenced from a single sample in a study of vaccination and CD4 T cells after COVID-19. No antigen has been identified for these receptors. As to treatment: approximately 10-day PBMC culture with coronavirus spike peptide pools or control peptides (ViraFEST assay). Researchers used the Oncomine TCR Beta short-read assay to sequence DNA from cultured CD4+ T cells. MiXCR, run by TCRdb on the PCR reads, gives a single entry per CDR3 protein. The sample has roughly 20,000 distinct CDR3 sequences, roughly 71% seen once. Specimen: CD4+ T cells from blood, cultured in vitro. These receptors were taken from a human donor who had recovered from COVID-19.

The chain joins TRBV28 to TRBJ1-1, with D possibly being TRBD1 (5 bases). Germline loops: CDR1 MDHEN, CDR2 SYDVKM. The CDR3 consists of 16 residues. Trimming stripped 8 bases from V and 1 base from J, with 20 bases between. The CDR3 DNA is TGTGCCAGCTGCACTCCCCGGGGGATACGGAACACTGAAGCTTTCTTT. This encodes CASCTPRGIRNTEAFF.

This clonotype was picked up a small number of times. The rearrangement joins TRBV20-1 to TRBJ2-1, with TRBD2 identical over 7 bases. Trimming took 3 bases from V and 4 from J; bases not matched to a gene: 15. The CDR3 extends over 17 amino acids. Germline CDR1 reads DFQATT; CDR2 reads SNEGSKA (reference sequence). The CDR3 reads CSARDFSGAGRYNEQFF. In nucleotides, the CDR3 is TGCAGTGCTAGGGACTTCTCCGGAGCGGGGAGATACAATGAGCAGTTCTTC.

The chain is built from TRBV25-1 and TRBJ2-3; 10 nucleotides agree with TRBD1. This CDR3 region has 14 residues. Germline V gene data show CDR1 as MGHDK and CDR2 as SYGVNS. The junction had 6 bases not matched to a gene; V was cut back by 8 bases and J by 4 bases. CDR3 bases: TGTGCCAGCCAGGACAGGGGGAGTGCAGATACGCAGTATTTT. This translates into CASQDRGSADTQYF.

This clonotype was seen once. This chain connects TRBV7-3 to TRBJ2-1; 10 nucleotides align to TRBD2. CDR1 is SGHTA, CDR2 FQGTGA, per germline. The CDR3 has 15 amino acids. J lost 9 bases, V lost 5 bases, and 10 bases had no gene match. The chain's CDR3 is CASSPASGRAGEQFF. The CDR3 DNA sequence: TGTGCCAGCAGCCCGGCCAGCGGGAGGGCCGGTGAGCAGTTCTTC.

The V call is TRBV6-2 or TRBV6-3, the J call TRBJ1-2; TRBD1 agrees at 11 bases. The junction had 16 bases not matched to a gene; V was cut back by 11 bases and J by 8 bases. The CDR3 length is 15 residues. Germline V gives CDR1 MNHEY, CDR2 SVGEGT. DNA of the CDR3: TGTGCCTCCCAAGGGGCCGGACAGGGGGCGGGCGGCTACACCTTC. Translating it yields CASQGAGQGAGGYTF.

The chain is built from TRBV14 and TRBJ2-2; D is undetermined. The CDR3 has 14 amino acids. The germline V and J ends were trimmed by 4 bases and 4 bases, with 10 bases remaining between them. The germline V gene has CDR1 SGHDN and CDR2 FVKESK. CDR3 amino acids: CASSPLWGTGELFF. CDR3 in DNA: TGTGCCAGCAGCCCCCTTTGGGGCACCGGGGAGCTGTTTTTT.

The chain joins TRBV7-2 to TRBJ1-3, with D possibly being TRBD1 (5 bases). Germline V lookup: CDR1 SGHTA, CDR2 FQGNSA. CDR3 size: 14 residues. The germline V and J ends were trimmed by 5 bases and 2 bases, with 10 bases remaining between them. The CDR3 nucleotides read TGTGCCAGCAGCCCCCAGGGTACTGGAAACACCATATATTTT. This sequence encodes CASSPQGTGNTIYF.

The V and J genes are TRBV20-1 and TRBJ2-1; 8 bases line up with TRBD2. Trimming took 8 bases from V and 3 from J; bases not matched to a gene: 6. From germline, CDR1 is DFQATT and CDR2 SNEGSKA (reference sequence). The CDR3 consists of 13 residues. The chain's CDR3 is CSTLAGYYNEQFF. The CDR3 bases are TGCAGTACTTTAGCGGGGTACTACAATGAGCAGTTCTTC.

This chain connects TRBV6-2 or TRBV6-3 to TRBJ1-1, with a possible D match to TRBD1 (5 bases). The V end lost 5 bases, the J end lost 0 bases, and 10 bases lay between the germline ends. Germline CDR1 reads MNHEY; CDR2 reads SVGEGT. This CDR3 contains 14 residues. CDR3 in amino acids: CASSEGRVNTEAFF. The CDR3 DNA reads as TGTGCCAGCAGTGAGGGGCGCGTGAACACTGAAGCTTTCTTT.

The rearrangement uses TRBV2 and TRBJ1-4, with 7 positions matching TRBD1. Germline V gene data show CDR1 as SNHLY and CDR2 as FYNNEI. V trimming: 8 bases; J trimming: 8 bases; junction bases outside the gene matches: 8. This CDR3 region has 13 residues. The CDR3 protein is CASQQGRKEKLFF. The CDR3 nucleotides are TGTGCCAGCCAACAGGGGCGTAAGGAAAAACTGTTTTTT.

This chain connects TRBV6-5 to TRBJ2-5; perhaps TRBD2 as D (6 bases). CDR1 is MNHEY, CDR2 SVGAGI, per germline. The V end was cut by 0 bases, the J end by 5 bases, with 10 bases between. The CDR3 totals 14 residues. In DNA form, the CDR3 reads TGTGCCAGCAGTTACTCTGGGGGGAGTGAGACCCAGTACTTC. It translates to CASSYSGGSETQYF.

This sequence joins TRBV6-1 and TRBJ2-3; D is ambiguous. CDR1 MNHNS and CDR2 SASEGT come from the germline V gene. V was trimmed by 6 bases and J by 6 bases, leaving 16 bases between them. The CDR3 sequence is 14 residues long. The CDR3 here is CASSEIDRGDTQYF. The CDR3 coding sequence is TGTGCCAGCAGCGAGATTGATAGAGGTGATACGCAGTATTTT.

The DNA of the CDR3 is TGTGCTAGTGGTTTCGGAGGAAATCAGCCCCAGCATTTT. It translates to CASGFGGNQPQHF. The V call is TRBV12-5, the J call TRBJ1-5; D remains unclear. The germline CDR1 and CDR2 sequences are LGHNT and FRNRAP. CDR3 length equals 13 residues. V lost 3 bases and J 4 bases, leaving 7 bases between the germline ends.

V and J are TRBV19 and TRBJ2-1; 8 bases fit TRBD2. The CDR3 contains 10 residues. Germline V gene lookup returns CDR1 LNHDA and CDR2 SQIVND (reference sequence). The CDR3 loop reads CAGLGNEQFF. The CDR3 bases are TGTGCGGGACTAGGAAATGAGCAGTTCTTC.

The V call is TRBV7-6, the J call TRBJ1-2, with a possible D match to TRBD1 (5 bases). The CDR3 consists of 14 residues. V gave up 2 bases and J gave up 8 bases, with 15 bases separating them. Per germline, CDR1 SGHVS and CDR2 FNYEAQ. The CDR3 bases are TGTGCCAGCAGCTTATCCGCCGCAGGGAGGGGCTACACCTTC. It translates to CASSLSAAGRGYTF.

The chain joins TRBV7-2 to TRBJ1-2; a weak D match, TRBD1 (6 bases). The CDR3 has 13 amino acids. Germline values: CDR1 SGHTA, CDR2 FQGNSA. Trimming took off 4 bases at V and 4 bases at J, with 10 bases between the two ends. CDR3 in amino acids: CASSYTGFYGYTF. The CDR3 DNA sequence: TGTGCCAGCAGCTACACAGGGTTCTATGGCTACACCTTC.

V is TRBV12-3 or TRBV12-4 and J is TRBJ1-5; a weak D match, TRBD1 (5 bases). This CDR3 comprises 15 residues. Trimming shortened V by 7 bases and J by 11 bases, and 24 bases separated the two germline ends. CDR3 residues: CASNRGGAGLRAQHF. The CDR3 DNA is TGTGCCAGCAACCGGGGAGGGGCAGGTCTTCGGGCCCAGCATTTT.

The gene calls are TRBV20-1 and TRBJ1-3; no clear D gene. Trimming removed 1 base from V and 3 bases from J, with 10 bases in between. CDR3 length equals 14 residues. CDR1 DFQATT and CDR2 SNEGSKA come from the germline V gene (reference sequence). DNA of the CDR3: TGCAGTGCTAGAGCACAGCCGTTTGGAAACACCATATATTTT. It specifies CSARAQPFGNTIYF.

The chain employs TRBV6-5 and TRBJ2-3; D not certain. Deletions cut 3 bases from V and 7 bases from J, with 11 bases between. The CDR3 runs 13 residues. Per the germline V gene, CDR1 is MNHEY and CDR2 is SVGAGI. The CDR3 nucleotides are TGTGCCAGCAGTTATCCCGGGCGAAATACGCAGTATTTT. Its translation is CASSYPGRNTQYF.

The table lists this clonotype with a count of one. The CDR3 sequence is CASSGDTKAFF. In DNA, the CDR3 is TGTGCCAGCAGTGGGGACACCAAAGCTTTCTTT. J is TRBJ1-1 and V is TRBV2; D is perhaps TRBD1 (6 bases). Germline CDR1 is SNHLY and CDR2 is FYNNEI. CDR3 size: 11 residues. The V and J ends lost 4 bases and 9 bases respectively, with 9 bases between them.

The chain uses TRBV7-9 and TRBJ2-3, with 8 bases aligning to TRBD2. The germline gives CDR1 SEHNR, CDR2 FQNEAQ (reference sequence). The CDR3 is 17 amino acids. The V and J ends lost 5 bases and 0 bases, in that order; junction bases with no gene match: 10. CDR3 sequence reads: CASSGRSGGPSTDTQYF. For the CDR3, the DNA is TGTGCCAGCAGCGGTCGGAGCGGGGGCCCTAGCACAGATACGCAGTATTTT.